Listed here are 26 T cell receptor beta chains from one sample, sequenced in a study of T cells in Graves' hyperthyroidism and ophthalmopathy. There were TCR beta CDR3 regions amplified from RNA transcripts. When the TCR CDR3 underwent first-round RT-PCR, the HTBI primer set was used. TCRdb re-derived calls from the multiplex PCR reads in MiXCR, one entry per CDR3 protein. Of some 510,000 distinct CDR3 sequences in the sample, 46% are singletons; the top ten hold just over 8%. What was sequenced was peripheral blood or thyroid tissue (not recorded which). The receptor set was obtained from a young woman with Graves' hyperthyroidism.

V usage is TRBV19 and J usage is TRBJ2-2; tentative D call: TRBD1 (6 bases). The CDR3 length is 14 residues. In germline, CDR1 is LNHDA, CDR2 SQIVND (reference sequence). The V and J ends lost 9 bases and 1 base respectively, with 12 bases between them. The CDR3 bases are TGTGCCAGCCGGATACAGGGGAACACCGGGGAGCTGTTTTTT. Its translation is CASRIQGNTGELFF.

V gene TRBV24-1 combines with J gene TRBJ2-5, with TRBD2 matching 14 bases. There are 15 residues in the CDR3. V trimming: 7 bases; J trimming: 9 bases; junction bases outside the gene matches: 9. Germline CDR1 reads KGHDR; CDR2 reads SFDVKD. The DNA of the CDR3 is TGTGCCACCAGCGAACTGGGACTAGCGGGAGTAGCCCAGTACTTC. Its protein product is CATSELGLAGVAQYF.

The CDR3 nucleotides are TGCAGTGCTAGTATCCAGGCCCTAACTCCAAACTATGGCTACACCTTC. Its protein is CSASIQALTPNYGYTF. The rearrangement joins TRBV20-1 to TRBJ1-2, with unresolved D. This CDR3 comprises 16 residues. V shed 3 bases and J shed 2 bases, with 19 bases lying between them. Per germline, CDR1 DFQATT and CDR2 SNEGSKA (reference sequence).

This clonotype was seen a handful of times. This chain links TRBV29-1 with TRBJ2-7; weak D call: TRBD1 (6 bases). Looked up from germline, CDR1 is SQVTM and CDR2 is ANQGSEA. V was trimmed by 5 bases and J by 0 bases, leaving 11 bases between them. The CDR3 runs to 13 residues. The CDR3 loop reads CSVWTESSYEQYF. The CDR3 DNA reads as TGCAGCGTTTGGACAGAAAGCTCCTACGAGCAGTACTTC.

The rearrangement links TRBV7-2 to TRBJ1-5; TRBD1 is a possible D gene (6 bases). The ends were cut back, 6 bases at V and 5 bases at J, with 17 bases in the middle. This CDR3 is built from 15 residues. The germline V gene has CDR1 SGHTA and CDR2 FQGNSA. CDR3 residues: CASSSLRGNDQPQHF. CDR3 bases: TGTGCCAGCAGTTCATTAAGGGGGAACGATCAGCCCCAGCATTTT.

Concerning this clonotype: No conserved phenylalanine or tryptophan is present at the end of the CDR3, so a read error is the likely explanation. The chain recombines TRBV10-3 with TRBJ1-1; D is unresolved. Germline CDR1 reads ENHRY; CDR2 reads SYGVKD. Trimming removed 2 bases at V and 0 bases at J, with 10 bases between. This CDR3 spans 15 amino acids. The CDR3 DNA follows: TGTGCCATCAGTGAGGTGGCAGTCATGAACACTGAAGCTTTCCTT. Amino acid sequence: CAISEVAVMNTEAFL.

In its sample, this clonotype was seen many times. The rearrangement uses TRBV7-9 and TRBJ2-7; tentatively, D is TRBD1 (5 bases). The CDR3 loop spans 13 amino acids. Trimming took off 5 bases at V and 4 bases at J, with 12 bases between the two ends. Germline CDR1 is SEHNR and CDR2 is FQNEAQ (reference sequence). CDR3 residues: CASSPKTDYEQYF. The CDR3 coding sequence is TGTGCCAGCAGCCCTAAGACAGATTACGAGCAGTACTTC. The entire variable domain, with the rest obtained from reference TRBV7-9 and TRBJ2-7, is as follows: DTGVSQNPRHKITKRGQNVTFRCDPISEHNRLYWYRQTLGQGPEFLTYFQNEAQLEKSRLLSDRFSAERPKGSFSTLEIQRTEQGDSAMYLCASSPKTDYEQYFGPGTRLTVT.

This clonotype was detected only a few times. A read error may account for a junction end that differs from germline. This chain links TRBV7-3 with TRBJ2-5; D is ambiguous. The CDR3 loop spans 13 amino acids. Germline CDR1 SGHTA, CDR2 FQGTGA. CDR3 bases: TGTGCCAGCAGTTTAACTGTAAGGGAGACCCAGTACTTC. It translates to CASSLTVRETQYF.

On this clonotype itself: This may be a read error, as it is one base from a much larger clone. Since the CDR3 does not end with the conserved phenylalanine or tryptophan, this likely comes from a read error. This sequence joins TRBV10-3 and TRBJ1-1; D gene uncertain. The CDR3 loop spans 13 amino acids. Germline V lookup: CDR1 ENHRY, CDR2 SYGVKD. This CDR3 is CASSYDENTEAFS. Written as DNA, the CDR3 is TGTGCCAGCAGTTACGACGAGAACACTGAAGCTTTCTCT.

Points on this clonotype: Germline is not matched at one junction end, which may reflect a read error. The chain has TRBV10-3 and TRBJ1-6, with 10 bases lining up with TRBD1. Germline lookup yields CDR1 ENHRY and CDR2 SYGVKD. The CDR3 extends over 15 amino acids. This chain's CDR3 is CASSERDRGNSPLHF. CDR3 nucleotide sequence: TGTGCCAGCAGTGAAAGGGACAGGGGTAATTCACCCCTCCACTTT.

As for this clonotype: Given a much more abundant clone one base away, this may be a read error. The V call is TRBV2, the J call TRBJ2-6; D remains unclear. CDR1 is SNHLY, CDR2 FYNNEI, per germline. V was pared by 6 bases and J by 3 bases, with 9 bases between. This CDR3 region has 14 residues. CDR3 DNA: TGTGCCAGCAGGGGTTCCTTTGGGGCCAACGTCCTGACTTTC. It yields the protein CASRGSFGANVLTF.

Note on this clonotype: A read error is likely, as this CDR3 ends without the conserved phenylalanine or tryptophan. The rearrangement uses TRBV7-7 and TRBJ2-5; D might be TRBD2 (5 bases). Germline CDR1 SSHAT, CDR2 FNYEAQ (reference sequence). This CDR3 has 15 residues. This chain's CDR3 is CASSFTGRGTETQYS. DNA of the CDR3: TGTGCTAGCAGCTTTACTGGGAGAGGTACGGAGACCCAGTACTCC.

A note on this clonotype: At one end, the junction sequence differs from germline, possibly due to a read error. The chain uses TRBV10-3 and TRBJ1-1, with D tentatively TRBD1 (5 bases). The length of the CDR3 is 15 residues. The V gene's germline CDR1 is ENHRY and CDR2 SYGVKD. The CDR3: CATSDPGTIGTEAFF. The CDR3 coding sequence is TGTGCCACCAGTGATCCGGGGACTATAGGCACTGAAGCTTTCTTT.

A word on this clonotype: A clone one base away is much larger, so this may be a read error. V and J are TRBV2 and TRBJ2-7; D may be TRBD1 (5 bases). The CDR3 contains 10 residues. Germline lookup yields CDR1 SNHLY and CDR2 FYNNEI. V lost 10 bases and J 4 bases, leaving 8 bases between the germline ends. CDR3 sequence (DNA): TGTGCCACCCCAGGGTACGAGCAGTACTTC. Its translation: CATPGYEQYF. Looking up the rest from reference TRBV2 and TRBJ2-7 gives the full variable domain: EPEVTQTPSHQVTQMGQEVILRCVPISNHLYFYWYRQILGQKVEFLVSFYNNEISEKSEIFDDQFSVERPDGSNFTLKIRSTKLEDSAMYFCATPGYEQYFGPGTRLTVT.

The V and J genes are TRBV29-1 and TRBJ2-7, with TRBD2 matching over 7 bases. J gave up 2 bases and V 7 bases, and 11 bases lay outside the gene matches. Germline V lookup: CDR1 SQVTM, CDR2 ANQGSEA. The CDR3 runs 14 residues. The CDR3 protein is CSALAAVNTYEQYF. CDR3 nucleotide sequence: TGCAGCGCCCTAGCGGCGGTTAATACCTACGAGCAGTACTTC.

The chain combines TRBV25-1 with TRBJ1-2; 9 bases fit TRBD1. With V trimmed by 5 bases and J by 9 bases, 7 bases remained unmatched. From germline, CDR1 is MGHDK and CDR2 SYGVNS. The CDR3 is 13 residues long. The CDR3 region is CASSYTGTGSYTF. In nucleotides, the CDR3 is TGTGCCAGCAGTTACACCGGGACAGGGAGCTACACCTTC.

This chain joins TRBV7-8 and TRBJ2-7; D is unclear. The CDR3 consists of 14 residues. CDR1 is SGHVS and CDR2 is FQNEAQ in the germline V gene. Trimming left V 1 base short and J 3 bases short, with 10 bases between. The CDR3 nucleotides read TGTGCCAGCAGCTTAGGTCCAGGCGACTACGAGCAGTACTTC. Its protein product is CASSLGPGDYEQYF.

A note on this clonotype: A much larger clone differs from this one at a single base, so this may be a read error. The V and J genes are TRBV6-6 and TRBJ1-2; D is unresolved. The V end was cut by 7 bases, the J end by 4 bases, with 13 bases between. Per the germline V gene, CDR1 is MNHNY and CDR2 is SVGAGI (reference sequence). The CDR3 is made up of 13 amino acids. The CDR3 is CASTPDKAYGYTF. CDR3 DNA sequence: TGTGCCAGCACCCCTGACAAGGCCTATGGCTACACCTTC.

This clonotype was recorded once. The junction differs from germline at one of its ends, possibly a read error. The gene calls are TRBV7-2 and TRBJ1-1; possibly TRBD1 for D (5 bases). There are 16 residues in the CDR3. Germline V lookup: CDR1 SGHTA, CDR2 FQGNSA. CDR3 in amino acids: CASTIGQARMNTEASF. The CDR3 DNA reads as TGTGCCAGCACCATAGGACAAGCGAGGATGAACACTGAAGCTTCCTTT.

This clonotype was detected only a few times. The rearrangement links TRBV7-9 to TRBJ2-7, with D uncertain. The CDR3 length is 14 residues. Trimming took off 5 bases at V and 2 bases at J, with 13 bases between the two ends. CDR1 SEHNR and CDR2 FQNEAQ come from the germline V gene (reference sequence). As DNA, the CDR3 is TGTGCCAGCAGCCCCCGGATCGGGCCCTACGAGCAGTACTTC. This translates into CASSPRIGPYEQYF.

The rearrangement links TRBV7-3 to TRBJ1-1, with 9 bases aligning to TRBD1. Germline assignment: CDR1 SGHTA and CDR2 FQGTGA. The junction had 10 bases not matched to a gene; V was cut back by 4 bases and J by 10 bases. This CDR3 region has 14 residues. DNA for the CDR3: TGTGCCAGCAGCTCCGTCCCGGGACAGGGTCTAGCTTTCTTT. Translation gives CASSSVPGQGLAFF.

This clonotype was recorded at least ten times. This chain joins TRBV7-6 and TRBJ1-1, with 11 bases lining up with TRBD1. The junction had 3 bases not matched to a gene; V was cut back by 5 bases and J by 4 bases. Per the germline V gene, CDR1 is SGHVS and CDR2 is FNYEAQ. CDR3 length equals 14 residues. The CDR3 DNA reads TGTGCCAGCAGCCCCGGGACAGGGGGCACTGAAGCTTTCTTT. Residues: CASSPGTGGTEAFF.

The chain links TRBV29-1 to TRBJ2-2; a weak D match, TRBD2 (5 bases). Trimming removed 5 bases at V and 6 bases at J, with 13 bases between. Germline-derived CDR1 and CDR2 are SQVTM and ANQGSEA. There are 13 residues in the CDR3. CDR3 coding DNA: TGCAGCGTTTCTAGCCTCCTCCCCGGGGAGCTGTTTTTT. The encoded protein is CSVSSLLPGELFF.

This clonotype was detected only a few times. This chain joins TRBV2 and TRBJ1-2, with 7 bases lining up with TRBD1. Trimming at V came to 6 bases and at J to 2 bases, leaving 9 bases not matched to a gene. This CDR3 has 15 residues. Per the germline V gene, CDR1 is SNHLY and CDR2 is FYNNEI. CDR3 in amino acids: CASSLARGQNYGYTF. The CDR3 nucleotides read TGTGCCAGCAGCTTGGCCCGGGGACAGAACTATGGCTACACCTTC.

Comment on this clonotype: Since a much larger clone is just one base distant, this may be a read error. The chain joins TRBV7-9 to TRBJ1-4; maybe TRBD1 (6 bases). Per the germline V gene, CDR1 is SEHNR and CDR2 is FQNEAQ (reference sequence). This CDR3 region has 13 residues. CDR3 sequence: CACSPGTYEKLFF. The CDR3 DNA follows: TGTGCCTGCAGCCCAGGGACATATGAAAAACTGTTTTTT.

Notes on this clonotype: A read error may produce the germline difference seen at one junction end. The chain is built from TRBV7-9 and TRBJ2-7; possible D gene TRBD1, 6 bases. The CDR3 loop spans 15 amino acids. Germline-derived CDR1 and CDR2 are SEHNR and FQNEAQ (reference sequence). CDR3 DNA: TGCGCCAGCAGCCAGGGGACCGACCTAACCTACGAGCAGTACTTC. Protein: CASSQGTDLTYEQYF.